This is a list of T cell receptor beta chains from one sample in a study of Ad26.COV2.S vaccination and SARS-CoV-2 variants. Clones were sequenced by immunoSEQ multiplex PCR, and TCRdb holds only the in-frame ones, with some missing. The sample contains around 300,000 clones, about 86% of which appear only once. The specimen comprised peripheral blood, sampled in a trial of Ad26.COV2.S vaccine versus placebo. The receptors derive from a person between 18 and 65 years old who received the Ad26.COV2.S COVID-19 vaccine or a placebo. The CDR3 runs from the conserved cysteine through the conserved F or W. D genes are given only for firm matches. Clone size, where shown, is once, few, many, or a class for clones that have expanded.

clone_size j_call v_call d_call cdr3_nt cdr3_aa
many TRBJ1-1 TRBV11-3 . TGTGCCAGCAGCTTAGGACACCCGAACACTGAAGCTTTCTTT CASSLGHPNTEAFF
. TRBJ2-2 TRBV5-4 . TGTGCCAGCAGCTTGGGGGTTAGGGACACCGGGGAGCTGTTTTTT CASSLGVRDTGELFF
. TRBJ1-6 TRBV28 TRBD1 TGTGCCAGCAGTTCGGGACAGGGGGGGAGGTCCTATAATTCACCCCTCCACTTT CASSSGQGGRSYNSPLHF
. TRBJ2-5 TRBV6-6 . TGTGCCAGCAGTGTTGGAGGGTCCCAAGAGACCCAGTACTTC CASSVGGSQETQYF
. TRBJ1-4 TRBV20-1 . TGCAGTGCCCGAGGCGCCGAAAAACTGTTTTTT CSARGAEKLFF
few TRBJ2-7 TRBV7-3 TRBD2 TGTGCCAGCAGCCCCATAATGGGACTAGCGGGACCCTACGAGCAGTACTTC CASSPIMGLAGPYEQYF
. TRBJ1-4 TRBV5-1 . TGCGCCAGCAGCTTAACTACAGGAGCCGAAAAACTGTTTTTT CASSLTTGAEKLFF
. TRBJ1-1 TRBV11-3 . TGTGCCAGCAGCTTAGACGGGGTAGAGGAAGCTTTCTTT CASSLDGVEEAFF
few TRBJ1-1 TRBV14 . TGTGCCAGCAGCCGGACGAAGAACACTGAAGCTTTCTTT CASSRTKNTEAFF
few TRBJ2-1 TRBV2 . TGTGCCAGCCGGGGCGACTATTTGGGGCAGTTCTTC CASRGDYLGQFF
once TRBJ2-4 TRBV6-2/TRBV6-3 . TGTGCCAGCAGTTACTCCCAAAACATTCAGTACTTC CASSYSQNIQYF
. TRBJ2-3 TRBV5-5 TRBD2 TGTGCCAGCACTAAGAGGGAGGGCTCAGATACGCAGTATTTT CASTKREGSDTQYF
. TRBJ1-5 TRBV7-9 TRBD1 TGTGCCAGCAGCCGCGACAGGGTTGGGAATCAGCCCCAGCATTTT CASSRDRVGNQPQHF
once TRBJ2-5 TRBV20-1 . TGCAGTGCTAGTGTCGTGGGCGGGGAAAGAGAAGAGACCCAGTACTTC CSASVVGGEREETQYF
. TRBJ2-2 TRBV29-1 . TGCAGCGTTTTGTCTCCTGCGACCGGGGAGCTGTTTTTT CSVLSPATGELFF
. TRBJ1-1 TRBV11-1 TRBD1 TGTGCCAGCAGCACCGGGACAGGGGGCGGGGCCACTGAAGCTTTCTTT CASSTGTGGGATEAFF
. TRBJ2-7 TRBV11-2 TRBD2 TGTGCCAGCTGGGGGGGATTCTCCTACGAGCAGTACTTC CASWGGFSYEQYF
. TRBJ2-2 TRBV13 . TGTGCCAGCAGCTTCTCCCTATTGGCCGACAAGAACACCGGGGAGCTGTTTTTT CASSFSLLADKNTGELFF
. TRBJ2-3 TRBV2 . TGTGCCAGCATTGGCAGTAGCACAGATACGCAGTATTTT CASIGSSTDTQYF
. TRBJ2-1 TRBV7-9 . TGTGCCAGCAGCTTAGGCCTTGGGGGGGCGACACAGGGGCAGTTCTTC CASSLGLGGATQGQFF
. TRBJ2-5 TRBV4-3 . TGCGCCAGCAGCCAAGAACCCTCGAAGACCCAGTACTTC CASSQEPSKTQYF
. TRBJ2-7 TRBV19 . TGTGCCAGTAGACAGGCCTCCTCCTACGAGCAGTACTTC CASRQASSYEQYF
. TRBJ2-3 TRBV6-5 TRBD2 TGTGCCAGCAGTTACTCACCTCTAGCGGGGGCAGATACGCAGTATTTT CASSYSPLAGADTQYF
. TRBJ2-1 TRBV19 . TGTGCCAGTAGTATCGGGAGTCTTAATGAGCAGTTCTTC CASSIGSLNEQFF
. TRBJ2-1 TRBV19 . TGTGCCAGTAGTTCCAGATATAATGAGCAGTTCTTC CASSSRYNEQFF
. TRBJ1-5 TRBV18 . TGTGCCAGCTCCCCCGACAGTAGGAATCAGCCCCAGCATTTT CASSPDSRNQPQHF
. TRBJ1-5 TRBV27 . TGTGCCAGCAGTTTTACCTTAGCCCATCAGCCCCAGCATTTT CASSFTLAHQPQHF
. TRBJ2-3 TRBV5-1 TRBD1 TGCGCCAGCTATACCGGGACAGGGCTCACAGATACGCAGTATTTT CASYTGTGLTDTQYF
few TRBJ1-5 TRBV14 TRBD1 TGTGCCAGCAGCCAAACAGGGGACGGGCCCCAGCATTTT CASSQTGDGPQHF
. TRBJ2-7 TRBV7-3 TRBD1 TGTGCCAGCAGCTTAGGACAGGGTGGTGAGCAGTACTTC CASSLGQGGEQYF
. TRBJ2-1 TRBV24-1 . TGTGCCACCAGTGCCTCGGGGAGCTCCTACAATGAGCAGTTCTTC CATSASGSSYNEQFF
. TRBJ2-5 TRBV4-1 . TGCGCCAGCAGCCAACCTGACGGCCCCCAAGAGACCCAGTACTTC CASSQPDGPQETQYF
. TRBJ2-5 TRBV11-1 TRBD2 TGTGCCAGCAGCTTAGGGCGGGAGGGTGAGACCCAGTACTTC CASSLGREGETQYF
. TRBJ2-7 TRBV7-9 TRBD1 TGTGCCAGCAGCTTAGAGAGGACAGGGGGCGAGCAGTACTTC CASSLERTGGEQYF
once TRBJ1-2 TRBV27 . TGTGCCAGCAGTTTATACAGGGAGTCTGGGGGCTACACCTTC CASSLYRESGGYTF
. TRBJ1-2 TRBV5-6 . TGTGCCAGCAGCTCCTCGACAGGCGGCTATGGCTACACCTTC CASSSSTGGYGYTF
. TRBJ1-1 TRBV20-1 . TGCAGTGCTAGTCGAAGGCGAAACACTGAAGCTTTCTTT CSASRRRNTEAFF
. TRBJ1-5 TRBV11-2 . TGTGCCAGCAGCGAGAACAGGGTCGGCCAGCCCCAGCATTTT CASSENRVGQPQHF
. TRBJ2-5 TRBV4-1 . TGCGCCAGCAGCCAAGCTACGGGACATACACGAGAGACCCAGTACTTC CASSQATGHTRETQYF
. TRBJ1-5 TRBV23-1 . TGCGCCAGCAGTCAATCCGGGGGGGCTCGGACCCAGCATTTT CASSQSGGARTQHF
. TRBJ1-6 TRBV6-2/TRBV6-3 . TGTGCCAGCAGCTTGACCCGGGGGCCGAATTCACCCCTCCACTTT CASSLTRGPNSPLHF
. TRBJ2-7 TRBV5-6 . TGTGCCAGCAGCTTAGGTCGGTCTGGGGGGCGGGAGCAGTACTTC CASSLGRSGGREQYF
. TRBJ2-7 TRBV5-4 TRBD2 TGTGCCAGCAGCTTGGGCTCTAGCGGGCCAAAGGAGCAGTACTTC CASSLGSSGPKEQYF
. TRBJ1-2 TRBV6-5 . TGTGCCAGCAGACGCGGGACAACCTATGGCTACACCTTC CASRRGTTYGYTF
. TRBJ2-7 TRBV7-2 . TGTGCCAGCAGCTTAGGGGGGGGGCCCTACGAGCAGTACTTC CASSLGGGPYEQYF
. TRBJ2-1 TRBV5-1 TRBD2 TGCGCCAGCAGCCTCCGGACTAGCGGGAGGGCCCACGAGCAGTTCTTC CASSLRTSGRAHEQFF
few TRBJ2-7 TRBV19 TRBD2 TGTGCCAGTAGTAAACTCGGACCGGTAGGTAGCGGGAGGGCCGAGCAGTACTTC CASSKLGPVGSGRAEQYF
. TRBJ2-5 TRBV6-8 . TGTGCCAGCGTACCTTCGGGCCGGTGGTGGGAGACCCAGTACTTC CASVPSGRWWETQYF
. TRBJ2-1 TRBV4-1 . TGCGCCAGCAGCCAAGTTCAGAGCTCCTACAATGAGCAGTTCTTC CASSQVQSSYNEQFF
. TRBJ2-3 TRBV7-8 . TGTGCCAGCAGACCACCGGGGGCCCTCCTCACAGATACGCAGTATTTT CASRPPGALLTDTQYF
. TRBJ2-1 TRBV21-1 . TGTGCCAGCAGCAAGGGCAATGAGCAGTTCTTC CASSKGNEQFF